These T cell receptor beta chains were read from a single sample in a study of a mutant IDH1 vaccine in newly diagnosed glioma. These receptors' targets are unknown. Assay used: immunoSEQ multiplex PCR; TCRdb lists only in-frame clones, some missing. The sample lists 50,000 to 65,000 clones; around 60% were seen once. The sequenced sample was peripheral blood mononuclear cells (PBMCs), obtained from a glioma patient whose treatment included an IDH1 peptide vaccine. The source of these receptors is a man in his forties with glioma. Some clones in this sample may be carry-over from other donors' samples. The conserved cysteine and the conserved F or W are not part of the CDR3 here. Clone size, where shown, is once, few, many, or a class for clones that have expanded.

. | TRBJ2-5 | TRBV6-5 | ASGRRAGETQY
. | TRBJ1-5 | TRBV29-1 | SVGRDNGQPQH
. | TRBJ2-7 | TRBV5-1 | ASSPAGTGGAYEQY
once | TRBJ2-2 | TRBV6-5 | ASRQNTGELF
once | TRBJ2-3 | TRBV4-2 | ASSQTSGGRTDTQY
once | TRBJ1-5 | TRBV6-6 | ASSYTGFNNQPQH
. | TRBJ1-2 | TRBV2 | ATSPRGWGYGYT
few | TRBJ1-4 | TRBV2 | ASRDRRDEKLF
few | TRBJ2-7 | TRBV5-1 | ASSAGQGAAYEQY
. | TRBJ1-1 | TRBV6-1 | ASSPTGGDTEAF
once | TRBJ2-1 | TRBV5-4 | ASSSGGRDRADEQF
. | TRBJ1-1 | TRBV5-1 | ASSLGTGGTEAF
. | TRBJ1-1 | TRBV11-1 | ASSSLQGGTNVPTEAF
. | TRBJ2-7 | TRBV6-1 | ASRMTGHEQY
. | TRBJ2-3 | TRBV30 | ACPGASGAPSVQY
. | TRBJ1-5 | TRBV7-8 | ASSLDGGQPQH
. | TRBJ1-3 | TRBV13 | ASSLSGAGNTIY
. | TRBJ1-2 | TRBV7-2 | ASSPGVNYGYT
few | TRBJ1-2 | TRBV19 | ASSSDRDRGYT
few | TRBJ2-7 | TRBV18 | ASSPTGGFEQY
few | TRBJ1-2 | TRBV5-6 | ASSLLGKYGYT
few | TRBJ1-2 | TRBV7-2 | ASSHSLTRSGYGYT
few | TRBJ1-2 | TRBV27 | ASSLGEEGYT
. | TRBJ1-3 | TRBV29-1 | SVAGTGKLGNTIY